This T cell receptor beta chain was retrieved from a study of neurological immune-mediated disorders. The sample holds many counts of this clonotype. The antigen is not known. A 10-nucleotide random UMI tagged transcripts in template-switch 5'RACE cDNA synthesis. TCRdb fed the 5' RACE reads into MiXCR, producing one record per CDR3 protein. The repertoire holds under 45,000 distinct CDR3 sequences, roughly 21% seen once, with more than 4% in the top ten. Germline lookup yields CDR1 SQVTM and CDR2 ANQGSEA. This CDR3 spans 13 amino acids. Losses at the gene ends were 4 bases for V and 7 bases for J; bases not matched to a gene: 10. Time point reported: technical triplicate 3. Unsorted libraries were generated from 2 million PBMCs. These cells had been stored in RNAlater at -80 C. Study outcomes and limitations: Private repertoires in all groups were suggested, as expanded clones shared no CDR3 amino acid sequences across subjects. In HTLV-1-associated myelopathy, TCR clonal expansion was greatest, whereas multiple sclerosis had the least, falling below healthy controls.

The chain joins TRBV29-1 to TRBJ2-7; 7 bases are a match to TRBD1. The sequence was obtained from a man aged 55 to 70 with HTLV-1-associated myelopathy (HAM/TSP). Sequencing used PBMCs. CDR3 sequence (DNA): TGCAGCGTTGCACAGGGGTCGGGGATTGAGCAGTACTTC. This encodes CSVAQGSGIEQYF.